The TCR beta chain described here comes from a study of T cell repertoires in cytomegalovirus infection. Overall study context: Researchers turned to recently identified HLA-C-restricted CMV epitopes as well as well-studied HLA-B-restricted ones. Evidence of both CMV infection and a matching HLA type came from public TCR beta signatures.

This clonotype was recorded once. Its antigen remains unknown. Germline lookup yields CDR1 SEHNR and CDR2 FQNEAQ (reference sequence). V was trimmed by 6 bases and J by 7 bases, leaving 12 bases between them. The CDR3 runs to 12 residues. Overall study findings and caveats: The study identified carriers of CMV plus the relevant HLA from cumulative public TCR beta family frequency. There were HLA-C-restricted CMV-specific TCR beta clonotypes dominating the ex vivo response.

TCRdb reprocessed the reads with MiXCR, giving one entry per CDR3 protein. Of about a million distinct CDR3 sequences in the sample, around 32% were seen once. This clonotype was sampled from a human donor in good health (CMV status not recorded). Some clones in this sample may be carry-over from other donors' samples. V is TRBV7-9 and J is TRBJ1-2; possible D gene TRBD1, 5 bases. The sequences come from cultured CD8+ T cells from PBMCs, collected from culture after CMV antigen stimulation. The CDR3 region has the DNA TGTGCCAGCAGACCAGGGTCCTTTGGCTACACCTTC. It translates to CASRPGSFGYTF. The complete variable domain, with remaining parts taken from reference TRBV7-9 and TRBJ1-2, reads DTGVSQNPRHKITKRGQNVTFRCDPISEHNRLYWYRQTLGQGPEFLTYFQNEAQLEKSRLLSDRFSAERPKGSFSTLEIQRTEQGDSAMYLCASRPGSFGYTFGSGTRLTVV.